This T cell receptor (beta chain) was documented in a study of T cell changes during pregnancy in multiple sclerosis. V shed 3 bases and J 6 bases; nucleotides not matched to a gene: 10. The CDR3 runs 16 residues. CDR1 is SGHRS, CDR2 YFSETQ, per germline. Clones were sequenced by immunoSEQ multiplex PCR, and TCRdb holds only the in-frame ones, with some missing. Found here are tens of thousands of clones, about 92% of them singletons; the top ten hold about 4%. Sequencing was performed on CD8+ T cells from peripheral blood mononuclear cells, taken in the second trimester of pregnancy. The sequence derives from a female donor with multiple sclerosis, enrolled in a pregnancy study. The rearrangement joins TRBV5-1 to TRBJ2-1; 9 bases map to TRBD1. CDR3 bases: TGCGCCAGCAGCTGGCGGACAGGGGCTATGGGCAATGAGCAGTTCTTC. Residues: CASSWRTGAMGNEQFF.